Listed here is a single T cell receptor beta chain. The sample is drawn from a study of blood T cell repertoires in COVID-19. Study as a whole: COVID-19 samples from acute and convalescent phases originated in the United States, Italy and Spain. The analysed material was cDNA or gDNA that came from T cells, B-cell-depleted T cells, or PBMCs.

Germline V gene sequence: CDR1 SGDLS, CDR2 YYNGEE. Trimming removed 4 bases from V and 6 bases from J; junction bases left unmatched: 15. This CDR3 region has 18 residues. The data were produced by immunoSEQ multiplex PCR, yet TCRdb's version contains in-frame clones alone and is incomplete. Of some 360,000 clones detected, about nine tenths appear once; the ten largest clones hold approximately 1%. Participants' own reports of clinical history determined their cohort assignment. Someone with COVID-19 had been met by exposed participants within 2 weeks before study entry. The V gene is TRBV9, the J gene TRBJ2-5; 13 nucleotides align to TRBD2. This receptor was obtained from a woman aged 30 to 39 who had been exposed to COVID-19. The specimen sequenced was PBMCs or T cells enriched from blood (not recorded which). The CDR3 spells CASSPGTSGTGLFQTQYF. As DNA, the CDR3 is TGTGCCAGCAGCCCTGGGACTAGCGGGACTGGGCTCTTCCAGACCCAGTACTTC. The variable domain in full, completed from reference TRBV9 and TRBJ2-5, reads DSGVTQTPKHLITATGQRVTLRCSPRSGDLSVYWYQQSLDQGLQFLIQYYNGEERAKGNILERFSAQQFPDLHSELNLSSLELGDSALYFCASSPGTSGTGLFQTQYFGPGTRLLVL.